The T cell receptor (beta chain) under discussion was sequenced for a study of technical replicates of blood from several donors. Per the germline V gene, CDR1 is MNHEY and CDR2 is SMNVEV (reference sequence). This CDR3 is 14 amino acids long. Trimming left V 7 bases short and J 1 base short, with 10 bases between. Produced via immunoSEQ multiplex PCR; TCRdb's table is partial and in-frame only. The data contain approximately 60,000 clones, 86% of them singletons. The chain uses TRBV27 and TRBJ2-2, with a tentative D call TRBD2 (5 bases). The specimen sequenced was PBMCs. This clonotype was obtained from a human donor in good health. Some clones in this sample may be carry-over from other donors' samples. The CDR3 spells CASTPRVNTGELFF. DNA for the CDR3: TGTGCCAGCACCCCGCGGGTGAACACCGGGGAGCTGTTTTTT.